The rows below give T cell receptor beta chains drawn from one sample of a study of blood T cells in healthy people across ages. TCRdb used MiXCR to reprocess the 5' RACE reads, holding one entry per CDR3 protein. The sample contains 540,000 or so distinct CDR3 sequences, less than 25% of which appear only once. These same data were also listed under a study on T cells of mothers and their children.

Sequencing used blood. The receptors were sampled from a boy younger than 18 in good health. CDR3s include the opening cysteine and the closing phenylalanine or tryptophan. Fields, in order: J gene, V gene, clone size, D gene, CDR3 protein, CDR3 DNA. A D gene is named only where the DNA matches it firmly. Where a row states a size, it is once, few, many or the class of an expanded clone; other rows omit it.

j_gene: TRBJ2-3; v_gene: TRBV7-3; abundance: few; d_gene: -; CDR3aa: CASSLQGGGSRYTDTQYF; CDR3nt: TGTGCCAGCAGCCTCCAAGGGGGTGGCTCGAGATACACAGATACGCAGTATTTT
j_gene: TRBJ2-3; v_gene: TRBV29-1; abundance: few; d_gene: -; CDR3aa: CSVADSFYTDTQYF; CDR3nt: TGCAGCGTTGCGGACAGCTTCTACACAGATACGCAGTATTTT
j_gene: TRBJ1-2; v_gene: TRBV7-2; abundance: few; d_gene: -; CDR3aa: CASSERAGGSYGYTF; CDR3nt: TGTGCCAGCAGCGAGAGGGCTGGGGGGTCATATGGCTACACCTTC
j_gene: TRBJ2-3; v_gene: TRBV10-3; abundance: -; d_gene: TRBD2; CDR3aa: CAISGVILAGTQDTQYF; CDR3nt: TGTGCCATCAGTGGGGTTATTCTAGCGGGGACGCAAGATACGCAGTATTTT
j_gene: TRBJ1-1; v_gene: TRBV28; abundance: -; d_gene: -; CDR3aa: CASSLRTDLPPNTEAFF; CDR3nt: TGTGCCAGCAGTTTAAGGACAGATCTACCCCCCAACACTGAAGCTTTCTTT
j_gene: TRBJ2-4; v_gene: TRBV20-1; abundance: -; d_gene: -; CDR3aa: CSARDGIQYF; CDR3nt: TGCAGTGCTAGAGATGGGATTCAGTACTTC
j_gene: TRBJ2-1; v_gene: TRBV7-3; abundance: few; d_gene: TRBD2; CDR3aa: CASSYGTSGWDNEQFF; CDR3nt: TGTGCCAGCAGCTATGGGACTAGCGGGTGGGACAATGAGCAGTTCTTC
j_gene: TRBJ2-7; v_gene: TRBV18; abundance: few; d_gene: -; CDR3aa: CASSLVTYEQYF; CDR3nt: TGTGCCAGCTCACTAGTTACCTACGAGCAGTACTTC
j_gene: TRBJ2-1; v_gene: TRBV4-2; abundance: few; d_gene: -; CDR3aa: CASSQVKGNEQFF; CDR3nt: TGTGCCAGCAGCCAAGTAAAAGGGAATGAGCAGTTCTTC
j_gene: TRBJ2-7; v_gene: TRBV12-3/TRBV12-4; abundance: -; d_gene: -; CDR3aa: CEASANYEQYF; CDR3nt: TGTGAGGCTAGCGCTAACTACGAGCAGTACTTC
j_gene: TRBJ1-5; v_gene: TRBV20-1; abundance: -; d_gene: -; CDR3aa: CSIGQGTYSNQPQHF; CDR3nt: TGCAGCATCGGTCAGGGAACTTATAGCAATCAGCCCCAGCATTTT
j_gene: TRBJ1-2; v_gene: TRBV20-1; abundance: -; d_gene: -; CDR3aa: CSAREPVRTGYTF; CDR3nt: TGCAGTGCTAGGGAGCCGGTAAGGACTGGCTACACCTTC
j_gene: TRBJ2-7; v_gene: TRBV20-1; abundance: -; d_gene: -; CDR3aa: CSAAGDEQYF; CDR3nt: TGCAGTGCTGCTGGGGACGAGCAGTACTTC
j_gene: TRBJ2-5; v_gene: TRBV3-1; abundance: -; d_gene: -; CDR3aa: CASSQADTSVETQYF; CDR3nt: TGTGCCAGCAGCCAGGCAGATACTAGTGTAGAGACCCAGTACTTC
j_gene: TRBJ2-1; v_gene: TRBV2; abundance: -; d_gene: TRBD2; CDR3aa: CASSERTSGRPYNEQFF; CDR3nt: TGTGCCAGCAGTGAAAGGACTAGCGGGAGACCCTACAATGAGCAGTTCTTC